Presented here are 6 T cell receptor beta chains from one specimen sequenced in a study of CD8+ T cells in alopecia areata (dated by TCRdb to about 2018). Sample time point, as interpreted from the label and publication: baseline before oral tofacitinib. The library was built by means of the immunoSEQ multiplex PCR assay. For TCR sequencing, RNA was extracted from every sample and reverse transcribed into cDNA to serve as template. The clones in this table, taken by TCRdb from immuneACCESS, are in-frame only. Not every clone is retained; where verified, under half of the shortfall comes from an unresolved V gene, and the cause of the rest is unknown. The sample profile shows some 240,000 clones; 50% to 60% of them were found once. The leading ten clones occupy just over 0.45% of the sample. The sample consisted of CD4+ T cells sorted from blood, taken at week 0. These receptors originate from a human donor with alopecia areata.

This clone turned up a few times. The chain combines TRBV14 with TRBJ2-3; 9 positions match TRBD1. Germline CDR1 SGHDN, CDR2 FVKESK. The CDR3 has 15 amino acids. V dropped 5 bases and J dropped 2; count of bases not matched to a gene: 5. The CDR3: CASSYGTGTTDTQYF. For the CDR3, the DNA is TGTGCCAGCAGCTACGGGACAGGGACCACAGATACGCAGTATTTT.

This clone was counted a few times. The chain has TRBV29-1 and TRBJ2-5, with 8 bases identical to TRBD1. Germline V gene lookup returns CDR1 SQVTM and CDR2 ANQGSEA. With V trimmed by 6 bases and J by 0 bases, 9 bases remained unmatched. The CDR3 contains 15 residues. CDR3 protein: CSVTSDRENQETQYF. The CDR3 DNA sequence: TGCAGCGTCACATCGGACAGGGAAAACCAAGAGACCCAGTACTTC. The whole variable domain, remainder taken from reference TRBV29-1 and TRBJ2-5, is SAVISQKPSRDICQRGTSLTIQCQVDSQVTMMFWYRQQPGQSLTLIATANQGSEATYESGFVIDKFPISRPNLTFSTLTVSNMSPEDSSIYLCSVTSDRENQETQYFGPGTRLLVL.

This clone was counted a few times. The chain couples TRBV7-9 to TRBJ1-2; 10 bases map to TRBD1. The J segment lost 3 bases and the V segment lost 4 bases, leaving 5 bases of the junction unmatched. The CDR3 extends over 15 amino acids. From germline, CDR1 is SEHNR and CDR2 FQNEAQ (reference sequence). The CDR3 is CASSYDRGQDYGYTF. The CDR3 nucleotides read TGTGCCAGCAGCTACGACAGGGGGCAGGACTATGGCTACACCTTC.

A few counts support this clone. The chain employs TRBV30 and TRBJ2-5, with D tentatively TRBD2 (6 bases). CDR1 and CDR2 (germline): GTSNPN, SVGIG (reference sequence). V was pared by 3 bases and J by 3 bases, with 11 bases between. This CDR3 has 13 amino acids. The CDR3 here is CAWSLGGEETQYF. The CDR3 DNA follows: TGTGCCTGGAGCCTGGGCGGGGAAGAGACCCAGTACTTC. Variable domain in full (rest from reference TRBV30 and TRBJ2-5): SQTIHQWPATLVQPVGSPLSLECTVEGTSNPNLYWYRQAAGRGLQLLFYSVGIGQISSEVPQNLSASRPQDRQFILSSKKLLLSDSGFYLCAWSLGGEETQYFGPGTRLLVL.

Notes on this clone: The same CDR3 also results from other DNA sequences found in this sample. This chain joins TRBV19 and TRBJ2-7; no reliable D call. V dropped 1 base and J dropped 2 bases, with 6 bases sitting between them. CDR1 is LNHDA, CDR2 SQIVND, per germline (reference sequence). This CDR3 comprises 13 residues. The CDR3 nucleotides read TGTGCCAGTAGTATAGCTGCTACCTACGAGCAGTACTTC. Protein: CASSIAATYEQYF.

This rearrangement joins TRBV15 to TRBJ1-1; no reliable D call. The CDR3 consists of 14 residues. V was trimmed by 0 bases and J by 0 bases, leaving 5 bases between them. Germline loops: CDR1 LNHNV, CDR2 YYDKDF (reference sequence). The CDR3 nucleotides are TGTGCCACCAGCAGAGATCAGATGAACACTGAAGCTTTCTTT. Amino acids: CATSRDQMNTEAFF.